This T cell receptor beta chain comes out of a study of T-cell reconstitution after alpha-beta-depleted transplantation in children (dated by TCRdb to between 2015 and 2016). Looking at the study overall: Using TCR repertoire profiling, the study followed T-cell immune reconstitution in a quantitative way in children after TCRalphabeta/CD19-depleted allogeneic hematopoietic cell transplantation.

Reading the label with the study, this specimen's treatment or condition is: allogeneic hematopoietic cell transplantation with graft depleted of TCRalphabeta T cells and CD19 B cells. The children who served as transplant recipients had been given grafts of TCRalphabeta/CD19-depleted allogeneic hematopoietic cells. Overall results and qualifications from the work: Hyperexpanded clone frequencies declined over subsequent months; after one year, T-cell counts and TCRbeta diversity were mostly attributed to newly produced T cells. About two months after transplant, the apparently early recovery of alphabetaT-cell counts reportedly depended on just several hundred clones that had expanded rapidly and came from non-depleted graft cells. In some patients, high TCRbeta diversity at day 60 was attributed to recipient T cells and intrathymic progenitors that had survived conditioning.

The CDR3 starts with the cysteine, ends with the phenylalanine, and has 13 residues. The read is trimmed to its CDR3 DNA, 39 bases read in frame from base 1. V is shortened by 8 bases, J by 5 bases, and the region joining them spans 10 bases. The germline V gene supplies CDR1 MNHEY and CDR2 SVGAGI. Concerning this clonotype: Its binding antigen is unknown. Base qualities were left out, and no much larger clone turns up one base away.

Library preparation used PCR. Sequencing took place on an Illumina HiSeq 2500. TCR libraries were prepared with molecular barcoding, using unique molecular identifiers to normalize TCRbeta repertoire quantification. The raw public reads went through TCRdb reprocessing: fastp at Q25, MiXCR clone calling, in-frame beta chains kept. Records with the same CDR3 protein are collapsed into one entry carrying the most frequent genes and DNA. This sample has some 110,000 distinct CDR3 sequences in its table, and 10% of those were observed once. The ten largest make up nearly 35% of the sample. This chain is built from TRBV6-5 and TRBJ1-6; the D gene cannot be named for sure. This clonotype was sampled from a boy between 2 and 10 years old with acute lymphoblastic leukemia, due to receive a stem cell transplant. The sample consisted of PBMCs, taken before TCRalphabeta/CD19-depleted stem cell transplant. The DNA sequence follows: TGTGCCAGCCGGGCCCTCGATAATTCACCCCTCCACTTT. Its coded protein is CASRALDNSPLHF.